Below are 18 T cell receptor beta chains sequenced from a single sample in a study of spatial heterogeneity in lung cancer. The time point was: sample taken at primary tumor resection. In each case, whole RNA from tumor, nontumor lung or frozen PBMC was sequenced unsorted. TCRdb reprocessed the 5' RACE reads with MiXCR, giving one entry per CDR3 protein. The table includes tens of thousands of distinct CDR3 sequences, roughly 7.1% detected once. The sequenced sample was PBMCs, obtained at surgery. The receptor set was obtained from a female donor with early-stage non-small cell lung cancer.

Ten or more counts support this clonotype. The gene calls are TRBV9 and TRBJ2-3; the D is unclear. The CDR3 extends over 13 amino acids. V gave up 4 bases and J gave up 2 bases, with 8 bases separating them. Germline CDR1 reads SGDLS; CDR2 reads YYNGEE. DNA for the CDR3: TGTGCCAGCAGCCCCGTTTACACAGATACGCAGTATTTT. It encodes CASSPVYTDTQYF.

Ten or more counts support this clonotype. The chain is built from TRBV5-6 and TRBJ1-4, with D maybe TRBD1 (5 bases). From germline, CDR1 is SGHDT and CDR2 YYEEEE. Deletions cut 4 bases from V and 5 bases from J, with 9 bases between. The CDR3 sequence is 13 residues long. DNA for the CDR3: TGTGCCAGCAGCATCGGGACGAATGAAAAACTGTTTTTT. It specifies CASSIGTNEKLFF.

This clonotype was found a few times. The chain links TRBV20-1 to TRBJ1-5, with TRBD1 as a possible D gene (5 bases). CDR3 length equals 12 residues. The germline V gene encodes CDR1 DFQATT and CDR2 SNEGSKA (reference sequence). V was cut by 3 bases and J by 7 bases, with 10 bases left in between. The CDR3 sequence is CSASSRDQPQHF. The CDR3 nucleotides read TGCAGTGCTAGTAGCAGGGACCAGCCCCAGCATTTT.

The chain carries TRBV6-5 and TRBJ1-5; TRBD1 aligns across 7 bases. CDR1 MNHEY and CDR2 SVGAGI come from the germline V gene. J lost 2 bases, V lost 6 bases, and 7 bases had no gene match. CDR3 size: 15 residues. The DNA of the CDR3 is TGTGCCAGCAGCCGACAGGGAGCCGGCAATCAGCCCCAGCATTTT. This gives the protein CASSRQGAGNQPQHF.

This clonotype was seen ten or more times. The rearrangement links TRBV18 to TRBJ1-1; D remains unclear. V shed 1 base and J shed 5 bases, with 8 bases lying between them. The CDR3 runs 13 residues. Germline V gene data show CDR1 as KGHSH and CDR2 as LQKENI. CDR3 loop: CASSPLGRTEAFF. The CDR3, as DNA: TGTGCCAGCTCACCACTGGGAAGGACTGAAGCTTTCTTT.

This clonotype was seen ten or more times. CDR3 amino acids: CSVDLGYTADTQYF. DNA of the CDR3: TGCAGCGTTGACTTGGGGTATACGGCAGATACGCAGTATTTT. The chain uses TRBV29-1 and TRBJ2-3; unclear D gene. Germline V gives CDR1 SQVTM, CDR2 ANQGSEA. Trimming shortened V by 3 bases and J by 4 bases, and 14 bases separated the two germline ends. The CDR3 is 14 residues long.

This clonotype was counted many times. The V gene is TRBV5-6, the J gene TRBJ1-4, with TRBD1 identical over 8 bases. This CDR3 has 14 residues. J gave up 6 bases and V 4 bases, and 5 bases lay outside the gene matches. Germline V gene lookup returns CDR1 SGHDT and CDR2 YYEEEE. The CDR3 nucleotides are TGTGCCAGCAGCCTGCGGACAGGGTATGAAAAACTGTTTTTT. Protein: CASSLRTGYEKLFF.

The chain links TRBV10-2 to TRBJ1-2, with TRBD1 identical over 8 bases. Germline CDR1 reads WSHSY; CDR2 reads SAAADI. V dropped 6 bases and J dropped 8; count of bases not matched to a gene: 14. The CDR3 is 15 amino acids. CDR3 coding DNA: TGCGCCAGCAGCGATGGGACAGGCGCCTCTTGGGGCTACACCTTC. Its translation is CASSDGTGASWGYTF.

This clonotype was picked up many times. V usage is TRBV6-2 or TRBV6-3 and J usage is TRBJ1-2; 9 bases map to TRBD1. Trimming at V came to 6 bases and at J to 5 bases, leaving 7 bases not matched to a gene. The CDR3 consists of 14 residues. Looked up from germline, CDR1 is MNHEY and CDR2 is SVGEGT. CDR3 nucleotides: TGTGCCAGCAGACGTGGACAGGGGCGTTATGGCTACACCTTC. Its translation is CASRRGQGRYGYTF.

This chain links TRBV6-5 with TRBJ2-7; D is possibly TRBD1 (6 bases). Germline CDR1 is MNHEY and CDR2 is SVGAGI. The CDR3 runs 14 residues. V was cut by 2 bases and J by 2 bases, with 10 bases left in between. Here the CDR3 reads CASSYGGQPYEQYF. CDR3 nucleotide sequence: TGTGCCAGCAGTTACGGTGGACAGCCCTACGAGCAGTACTTC.

The chain is built from TRBV7-9 and TRBJ1-1; TRBD1 is a possible D gene (6 bases). This CDR3 has 13 residues. V dropped 1 base and J dropped 6 bases, with 9 bases sitting between them. Germline V gene sequence: CDR1 SEHNR, CDR2 FQNEAQ (reference sequence). The CDR3 bases are TGTGCCAGCAGCTTAGTGGCAGGGGCTGAAGCTTTCTTT. Its protein is CASSLVAGAEAFF.

V usage is TRBV14 and J usage is TRBJ1-2; no clear D. The CDR3 contains 15 residues. Germline values: CDR1 SGHDN, CDR2 FVKESK. Trimming stripped 0 bases from V and 0 bases from J, with 8 bases between. CDR3 sequence: CASSQDLQPNYGYTF. The CDR3 DNA sequence: TGTGCCAGCAGCCAAGATCTACAGCCTAACTATGGCTACACCTTC.

In its sample, this clonotype was seen many times. The chain couples TRBV12-3 or TRBV12-4 to TRBJ2-5, with D perhaps TRBD2 (5 bases). The CDR3 contains 12 residues. The V and J ends lost 3 bases and 5 bases respectively, with 7 bases between them. The CDR3 reads CASSFRGETQYF. The CDR3, as DNA: TGTGCCAGCAGTTTTCGAGGGGAGACCCAGTACTTC.

In this sample, this clonotype turned up many times. The chain carries TRBV9 and TRBJ1-1; 9 positions match TRBD1. The CDR3 has 18 amino acids. Germline V gene lookup returns CDR1 SGDLS and CDR2 YYNGEE. Losses at the gene ends were 5 bases for V and 4 bases for J; bases not matched to a gene: 18. The CDR3 protein is CASRIAPGQGGVATEAFF. Here the CDR3 DNA reads TGTGCCAGCAGGATAGCCCCGGGACAGGGTGGAGTAGCCACTGAAGCTTTCTTT. Full variable domain (rest looked up from reference TRBV9 and TRBJ1-1): DSGVTQTPKHLITATGQRVTLRCSPRSGDLSVYWYQQSLDQGLQFLIQYYNGEERAKGNILERFSAQQFPDLHSELNLSSLELGDSALYFCASRIAPGQGGVATEAFFGQGTRLTVV.

This clonotype showed up many times. The gene calls are TRBV21-1 and TRBJ1-1; the table gives TRBD1 as D, unverified against the DNA. TRBV21-1 is given as a pseudogene. This CDR3 comprises 17 residues. This CDR3 reads CASSEFPRVRIGAEAFF. In nucleotides, the CDR3 is TGTGCCAGCAGCGAGTTCCCCAGGGTGCGAATCGGCGCTGAAGCTTTCTTT.

This chain uses TRBV20-1 with TRBJ1-5; D call uncertain. From germline, CDR1 is DFQATT and CDR2 SNEGSKA (reference sequence). The CDR3 runs 12 residues. V lost 1 base, J lost 1 base, and 2 bases lay in between. The CDR3 DNA is TGCAGTGCTAGAGGAAGCAATCAGCCCCAGCATTTT. Translation gives CSARGSNQPQHF.

This clonotype was recorded many times. V is TRBV20-1 and J is TRBJ2-7; a possible D gene is TRBD1 (6 bases). Trimming took 5 bases from V and 2 from J, leaving 19 bases between them. The V gene's germline CDR1 is DFQATT and CDR2 SNEGSKA (reference sequence). There are 15 residues in the CDR3. CDR3 sequence: CSAHPLGTYPYEQYF. The CDR3 DNA reads TGCAGTGCTCACCCTTTGGGGACATACCCCTACGAGCAGTACTTC.

This clonotype was observed a handful of times. The J gene is TRBJ1-5, the V gene TRBV6-6; maybe TRBD1 (6 bases). V lost 2 bases and J lost 2, with 13 bases in between. Germline V gene sequence: CDR1 MNHNY, CDR2 SVGAGI (reference sequence). This CDR3 comprises 16 residues. The CDR3, as DNA: TGTGCCAGCAGTTACAAGATTCGACAGGGCAATCAGCCCCAGCATTTT. This codes for CASSYKIRQGNQPQHF.